The clone carrying this T cell receptor (beta chain) was seen a few times. Trimming left V 0 bases short and J 5 bases short, with 31 bases between. Germline CDR1 reads MNHEY; CDR2 reads SMNVEV (reference sequence). This CDR3 comprises 21 residues. The sample comes from a study of shared T cell receptors in the human thymus. Generated by immunoSEQ multiplex PCR, the TCRdb table keeps only in-frame clones and is missing some. In the table there are some 760,000 clones, approximately 85% of which are singletons. The sample also formed part of further work on human thymus T cells.

Sequenced sample: thymocytes. The chain has TRBV27 and TRBJ1-1; D is perhaps TRBD1 (6 bases). The TCR comes from a girl in the first two years of life with a congenital heart defect. The CDR3 reads CASSLSKGLKGGGLTGTEAFF. Here the CDR3 DNA reads TGTGCCAGCAGTTTATCGAAAGGACTTAAAGGGGGAGGGTTAACTGGGACTGAAGCTTTCTTT.